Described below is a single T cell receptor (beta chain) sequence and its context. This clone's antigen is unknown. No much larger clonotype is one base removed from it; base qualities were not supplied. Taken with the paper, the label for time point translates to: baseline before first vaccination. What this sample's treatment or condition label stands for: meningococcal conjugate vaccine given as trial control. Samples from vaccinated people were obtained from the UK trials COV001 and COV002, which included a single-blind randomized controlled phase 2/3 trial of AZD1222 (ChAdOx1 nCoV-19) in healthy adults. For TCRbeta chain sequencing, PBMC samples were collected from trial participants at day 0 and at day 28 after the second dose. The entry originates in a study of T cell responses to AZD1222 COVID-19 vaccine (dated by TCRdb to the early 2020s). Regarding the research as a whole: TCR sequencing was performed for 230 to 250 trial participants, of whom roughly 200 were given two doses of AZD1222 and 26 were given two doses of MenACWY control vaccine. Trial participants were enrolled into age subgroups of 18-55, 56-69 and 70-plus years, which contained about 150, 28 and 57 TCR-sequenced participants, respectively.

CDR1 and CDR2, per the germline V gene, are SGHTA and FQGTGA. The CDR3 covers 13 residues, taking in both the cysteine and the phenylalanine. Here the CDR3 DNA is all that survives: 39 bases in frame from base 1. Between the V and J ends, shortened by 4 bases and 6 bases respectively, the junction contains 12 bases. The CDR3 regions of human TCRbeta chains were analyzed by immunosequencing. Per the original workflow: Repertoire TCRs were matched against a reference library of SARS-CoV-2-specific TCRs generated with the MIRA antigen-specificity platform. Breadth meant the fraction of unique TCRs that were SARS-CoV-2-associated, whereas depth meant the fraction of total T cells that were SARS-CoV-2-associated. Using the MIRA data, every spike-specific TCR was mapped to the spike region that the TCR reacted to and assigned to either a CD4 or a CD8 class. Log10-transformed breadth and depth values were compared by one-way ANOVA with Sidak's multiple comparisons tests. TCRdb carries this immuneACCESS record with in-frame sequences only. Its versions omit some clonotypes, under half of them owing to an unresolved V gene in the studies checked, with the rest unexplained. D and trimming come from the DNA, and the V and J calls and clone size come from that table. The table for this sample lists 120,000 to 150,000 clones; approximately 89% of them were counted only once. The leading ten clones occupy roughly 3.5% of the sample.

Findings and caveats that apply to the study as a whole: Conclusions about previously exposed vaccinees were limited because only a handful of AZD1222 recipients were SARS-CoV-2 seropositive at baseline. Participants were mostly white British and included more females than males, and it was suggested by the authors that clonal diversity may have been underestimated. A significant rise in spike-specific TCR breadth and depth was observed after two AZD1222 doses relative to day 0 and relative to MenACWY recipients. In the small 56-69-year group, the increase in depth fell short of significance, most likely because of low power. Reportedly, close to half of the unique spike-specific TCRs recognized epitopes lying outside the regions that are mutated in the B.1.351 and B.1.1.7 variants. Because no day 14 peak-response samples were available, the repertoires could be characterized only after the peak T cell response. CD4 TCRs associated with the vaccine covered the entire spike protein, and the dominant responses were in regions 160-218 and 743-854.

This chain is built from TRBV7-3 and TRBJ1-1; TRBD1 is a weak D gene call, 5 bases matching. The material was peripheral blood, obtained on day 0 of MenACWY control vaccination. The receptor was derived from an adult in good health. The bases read TGTGCCAGCAGCTACTACAGGTCCTCTGAAGCTTTCTTT. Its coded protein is CASSYYRSSEAFF.